What follows are 27 T cell receptor beta chains derived from one specimen sequenced in a study of Graves' ophthalmopathy and Graves' hyperthyroidism. The TCR beta CDR3 regions underwent amplification from RNA transcripts. Second-round multiplex PCR came after first-round RT-PCR with HTBI primers. TCRdb passed the multiplex PCR reads through MiXCR, listing each CDR3 protein once. The sample contains 150,000 or so distinct CDR3 sequences, 30% to 45% of which appear only once. Sample: peripheral blood. These receptor sequences come from a woman aged 40 to 50 with Graves' ophthalmopathy.

This clonotype showed up many times. The chain employs TRBV30 and TRBJ2-7; TRBD1 is a possible D gene (5 bases). This CDR3 region has 15 residues. CDR1 and CDR2 (germline): GTSNPN, SVGIG (reference sequence). The V and J ends lost 0 bases and 0 bases respectively, with 12 bases between them. In DNA form, the CDR3 reads TGTGCCTGGAGTGTAGACAGTACCAGCTCCTACGAGCAGTACTTC. It translates to CAWSVDSTSSYEQYF. Full variable domain (missing parts from reference TRBV30 and TRBJ2-7): SQTIHQWPATLVQPVGSPLSLECTVEGTSNPNLYWYRQAAGRGLQLLFYSVGIGQISSEVPQNLSASRPQDRQFILSSKKLLLSDSGFYLCAWSVDSTSSYEQYFGPGTRLTVT.

This clonotype was counted many times. The chain recombines TRBV18 with TRBJ1-1; TRBD1 is a possible D gene (6 bases). V was trimmed by 6 bases and J by 4 bases, leaving 15 bases between them. The CDR3 covers 14 residues. The germline gives CDR1 KGHSH, CDR2 LQKENI. The CDR3 loop is CASSQGFDSTEAFF. The CDR3 nucleotides are TGTGCCAGCTCCCAGGGGTTTGATAGCACTGAAGCTTTCTTT.

The chain uses TRBV20-1 and TRBJ2-2; perhaps TRBD2 as D (5 bases). The CDR3 runs 16 residues. Germline V lookup: CDR1 DFQATT, CDR2 SNEGSKA (reference sequence). V was shortened by 6 bases and J by 0 bases, with 17 bases between the two germline ends. CDR3 residues: CSAPGILQTNTGELFF. CDR3 sequence (DNA): TGCAGTGCCCCGGGGATTCTTCAGACGAACACCGGGGAGCTGTTTTTT.

This clonotype was found many times. The J gene is TRBJ1-6, the V gene TRBV20-1, with 8 bases lining up with TRBD1. The V gene end was trimmed by 5 bases and the J gene end by 10 bases; junction bases not matched to a gene: 13. CDR1 and CDR2 from the germline V gene are DFQATT and SNEGSKA (reference sequence). The CDR3 consists of 15 residues. This CDR3 is CSAYPNDRGPSPLHF. CDR3 nucleotide sequence: TGCAGTGCTTATCCCAACGACAGGGGCCCATCACCCCTCCACTTT.

There are many counts of this clonotype. The J gene is TRBJ1-1, the V gene TRBV6-1; no reliable D call. The CDR3 has 13 amino acids. From germline, CDR1 is MNHNS and CDR2 SASEGT. V gave up 4 bases and J gave up 1 base, with 7 bases separating them. Here the CDR3 reads CASSAQRNTEAFF. The CDR3 bases are TGTGCCAGCAGTGCACAGAGGAACACTGAAGCTTTCTTT.

This clonotype was picked up many times. The J gene is TRBJ1-6, the V gene TRBV7-9; D gene unclear. CDR3 size: 13 residues. Germline-derived CDR1 and CDR2 are SEHNR and FQNEAQ (reference sequence). V was clipped by 2 bases and J by 10 bases, with 9 bases between them. CDR3 in DNA: TGTGCCAGCAGCTTAAGGGAGGAATCACCCCTCCACTTT. This codes for CASSLREESPLHF.

This clonotype was recorded many times. V gene TRBV6-5 combines with J gene TRBJ1-2, with TRBD1 identical over 7 bases. Germline-derived CDR1 and CDR2 are MNHEY and SVGAGI. CDR3 length equals 14 residues. After removal of 5 bases from V and 7 bases from J, the junction contained 10 bases not matched to a gene. CDR3 amino acids: CASSPDRDRGGYTF. DNA of the CDR3: TGTGCCAGCAGTCCAGACAGGGACCGCGGTGGCTACACCTTC.

The sample holds many counts of this clonotype. The V and J genes are TRBV28 and TRBJ1-2, with 9 bases lining up with TRBD1. Germline CDR1 reads MDHEN; CDR2 reads SYDVKM. J lost 2 bases, V lost 6 bases, and 10 bases had no gene match. The CDR3 has 16 amino acids. CDR3 nucleotide sequence: TGTGCCAGCAGCTCACCTTTGGGGACAGGGAACTATGGCTACACCTTC. Its protein product is CASSSPLGTGNYGYTF.

This clonotype is a singleton in its sample. The CDR3 coding sequence is TGTGCCAGCGGGATGGAAGAGACCCAGTACTTC. It is translated as CASGMEETQYF. The J gene is TRBJ2-5, the V gene TRBV27; no firm D call. Germline CDR1 is MNHEY and CDR2 is SMNVEV (reference sequence). The CDR3 is 11 amino acids. V was clipped by 8 bases and J by 3 bases, with 7 bases between them.

Many counts were recorded for this clonotype. V and J are TRBV5-1 and TRBJ1-1, with D hard to call. Trimming left V 3 bases short and J 0 bases short, with 12 bases between. The germline gives CDR1 SGHRS, CDR2 YFSETQ. The CDR3 is 15 residues long. The DNA of the CDR3 is TGCGCCAGCAGCTGGGATGTACGATTGAACACTGAAGCTTTCTTT. Its protein product is CASSWDVRLNTEAFF.

In this sample, this clonotype turned up many times. The chain carries TRBV19 and TRBJ1-1; D gene uncertain. Germline values: CDR1 LNHDA, CDR2 SQIVND (reference sequence). The CDR3 contains 15 residues. V was cut by 6 bases and J by 1 base, with 15 bases left in between. CDR3 region: CASRSANQPNTEAFF. CDR3 DNA: TGTGCCAGTAGGTCGGCAAACCAACCGAACACTGAAGCTTTCTTT.

The chain uses TRBV6-2 or TRBV6-3 and TRBJ2-7, with D maybe TRBD1 (6 bases). The germline gives CDR1 MNHEY, CDR2 SVGEGT. The CDR3 totals 16 residues. Trimming removed 2 bases from V and 2 bases from J, with 16 bases in between. In DNA form, the CDR3 reads TGTGCCAGCAGTTACGGCCCAGGGGCGCGTCCCTACGAGCAGTACTTC. Protein product: CASSYGPGARPYEQYF.

J is TRBJ2-5 and V is TRBV12-5; 10 bases agree with TRBD1. J was trimmed by 5 bases and V by 6 bases; bases with no gene match: 6. The CDR3 is made up of 14 amino acids. Germline-derived CDR1 and CDR2 are LGHNT and FRNRAP. The CDR3 loop is CASGGQGSRETQYF. Written as DNA, the CDR3 is TGTGCTAGTGGGGGACAGGGGTCCCGGGAGACCCAGTACTTC.

In DNA, the CDR3 is TGCGCCAGCAGCCCTGGACAGGGTAAAGACGAGCAGTACTTC. Translation: CASSPGQGKDEQYF. This rearrangement joins TRBV5-1 to TRBJ2-7; 8 bases align to TRBD1. Germline-derived CDR1 and CDR2 are SGHRS and YFSETQ. This CDR3 has 14 amino acids. V was clipped by 4 bases and J by 5 bases; unmatched bases: 8.

This clonotype occurred once. The chain joins TRBV11-2 to TRBJ1-2; the D is unclear. Per germline, CDR1 SGHAT and CDR2 FQNNGV. This CDR3 has 15 amino acids. The V and J ends lost 5 bases and 3 bases respectively, with 16 bases between them. CDR3 coding DNA: TGTGCCAGCAGCCCGAAGTGGGGTCAAGACTATGGCTACACCTTC. Translation gives CASSPKWGQDYGYTF.

In this sample, this clonotype turned up many times. The chain employs TRBV28 and TRBJ1-5; 7 nucleotides match TRBD1. The ends lost 5 bases at V and 5 bases at J; junction bases unmatched: 15. The CDR3 has 17 residues. Germline V CDR1 and CDR2: MDHEN, SYDVKM. The CDR3 protein is CASSAPRDRKSHQPQHF. The CDR3 coding sequence is TGTGCCAGCAGTGCTCCCCGGGACAGAAAATCTCATCAGCCCCAGCATTTT.

Ten or more counts support this clonotype. The CDR3 region has the DNA TGTGCCAGCACCCCCATCGACAGTGCTGAAGCTTTCTTT. Its protein product is CASTPIDSAEAFF. This chain uses TRBV6-1 with TRBJ1-1, with a weak D call TRBD1 (5 bases). Per germline, CDR1 MNHNS and CDR2 SASEGT. V was clipped by 7 bases and J by 6 bases, with 15 bases between them. This CDR3 has 13 amino acids.

This clonotype was observed at least ten times. V and J are TRBV19 and TRBJ1-1; no clear D. The CDR3 runs 14 residues. V gave up 3 bases and J gave up 2 bases, with 10 bases separating them. CDR1 is LNHDA, CDR2 SQIVND, per germline (reference sequence). The CDR3 loop is CASSIWVDNTEAFF. The DNA for the CDR3 is TGTGCCAGTAGTATCTGGGTGGATAACACTGAAGCTTTCTTT.

This clonotype has at least ten counts. J is TRBJ2-2 and V is TRBV29-1; TRBD2 matches 7 bases. This CDR3 is built from 14 residues. From germline, CDR1 is SQVTM and CDR2 ANQGSEA. V dropped 7 bases and J dropped 0; count of bases not matched to a gene: 5. The CDR3 sequence: CSATGLSNTGELFF. CDR3 in DNA: TGCAGCGCCACGGGACTATCGAACACCGGGGAGCTGTTTTTT.

This clonotype was found many times. This rearrangement joins TRBV6-5 to TRBJ1-5; 8 bases match TRBD1. The CDR3 runs to 14 residues. CDR1 MNHEY and CDR2 SVGAGI come from the germline V gene. Losses at the gene ends were 10 bases for V and 2 bases for J; bases not matched to a gene: 7. CDR3 nucleotides: TGTGCCACCGAGGACAGGGTTGGCAATCAGCCCCAGCATTTT. Protein: CATEDRVGNQPQHF.

The table lists this clonotype with many counts. The genes are TRBV19 and TRBJ1-1, with D hard to call. The CDR3 runs 15 residues. Germline values: CDR1 LNHDA, CDR2 SQIVND (reference sequence). V lost 4 bases, J lost 6 bases, and 18 bases lay in between. CDR3 in amino acids: CASSRLRVSGPEAFF. The CDR3 region has the DNA TGTGCCAGTAGTAGACTCAGAGTTTCGGGCCCTGAAGCTTTCTTT.

This clonotype was found many times. CDR3: CASSLQGANTEAFF. In DNA, the CDR3 is TGTGCCAGCAGTCTACAGGGGGCGAACACTGAAGCTTTCTTT. J is TRBJ1-1 and V is TRBV6-5, with TRBD1 matching 9 bases. The CDR3 consists of 14 residues. The junction had 2 bases not matched to a gene; V was cut back by 5 bases and J by 1 base. Germline-derived CDR1 and CDR2 are MNHEY and SVGAGI.

This clonotype was recorded at least ten times. The chain combines TRBV6-2 or TRBV6-3 with TRBJ2-7; 10 bases align to TRBD2. There are 19 residues in the CDR3. J gave up 1 base and V 0 bases, and 12 bases lay outside the gene matches. The germline CDR1 and CDR2 sequences are MNHEY and SVGEGT. The CDR3 DNA follows: TGTGCCAGCAGTTACTCGCGGGGAAGGACTAGCGGCATTTCCTACGAGCAGTACTTC. Its translation is CASSYSRGRTSGISYEQYF.

The chain is built from TRBV11-2 and TRBJ2-7; D call uncertain. CDR1 and CDR2 from the germline V gene are SGHAT and FQNNGV. Trimming took 5 bases from V and 0 from J, leaving 11 bases between them. This CDR3 contains 14 residues. The CDR3 reads CASSAGWVSYEQYF. For the CDR3, the DNA is TGTGCCAGCAGCGCCGGGTGGGTCTCCTACGAGCAGTACTTC.

This clonotype occurred many times. The gene calls are TRBV27 and TRBJ1-2; D uncertain. The CDR3 covers 13 residues. V was pared by 0 bases and J by 4 bases, with 6 bases between. Looked up from germline, CDR1 is MNHEY and CDR2 is SMNVEV (reference sequence). CDR3 DNA sequence: TGTGCCAGCAGTTTATCGGGCCCCTATGGCTACACCTTC. Protein product: CASSLSGPYGYTF.

The table lists this clonotype with many counts. The rearrangement uses TRBV20-1 and TRBJ1-2; D remains ambiguous. The V and J ends lost 2 bases and 8 bases respectively, with 12 bases between them. CDR1 DFQATT and CDR2 SNEGSKA come from the germline V gene (reference sequence). The CDR3 is 12 amino acids. The CDR3 DNA sequence: TGCAGTGCTAGACGCGACGGGTCCGGCTACACCTTC. Translating gives CSARRDGSGYTF.

The genes are TRBV20-1 and TRBJ2-7; D unresolved. The CDR3 totals 13 residues. Per germline, CDR1 DFQATT and CDR2 SNEGSKA (reference sequence). V gave up 3 bases and J gave up 0 bases, with 9 bases separating them. DNA of the CDR3: TGCAGTGCTAGGTTGTTTACCTCCTACGAGCAGTACTTC. Encoded protein: CSARLFTSYEQYF.